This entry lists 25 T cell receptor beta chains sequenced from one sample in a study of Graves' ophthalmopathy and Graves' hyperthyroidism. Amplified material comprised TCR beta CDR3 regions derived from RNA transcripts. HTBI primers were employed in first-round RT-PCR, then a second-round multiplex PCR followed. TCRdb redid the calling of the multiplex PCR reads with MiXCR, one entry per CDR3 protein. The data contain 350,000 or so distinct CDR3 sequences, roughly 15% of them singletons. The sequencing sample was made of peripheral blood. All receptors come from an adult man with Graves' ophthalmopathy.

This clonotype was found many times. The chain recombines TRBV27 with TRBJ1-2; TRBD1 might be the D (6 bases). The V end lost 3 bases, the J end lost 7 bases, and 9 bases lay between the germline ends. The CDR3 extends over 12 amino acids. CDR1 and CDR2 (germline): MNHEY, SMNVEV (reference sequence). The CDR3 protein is CASSFRGVGYTF. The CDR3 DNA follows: TGTGCCAGCAGTTTTAGGGGGGTTGGCTACACCTTC.

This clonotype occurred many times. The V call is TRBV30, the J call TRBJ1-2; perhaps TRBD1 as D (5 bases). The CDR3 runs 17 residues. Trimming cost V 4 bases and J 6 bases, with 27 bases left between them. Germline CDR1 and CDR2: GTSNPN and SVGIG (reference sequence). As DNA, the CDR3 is TGTGCCTGGATGGCTCCCTCAGGAGCAAAAAGGGGAGATGGCTACACCTTC. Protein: CAWMAPSGAKRGDGYTF.

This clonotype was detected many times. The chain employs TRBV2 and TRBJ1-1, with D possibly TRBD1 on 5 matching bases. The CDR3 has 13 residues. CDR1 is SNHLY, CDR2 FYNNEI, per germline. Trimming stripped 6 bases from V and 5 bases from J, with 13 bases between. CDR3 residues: CASSTFGGTEAFF. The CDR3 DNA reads TGTGCCAGCAGCACATTCGGGGGAACTGAAGCTTTCTTT. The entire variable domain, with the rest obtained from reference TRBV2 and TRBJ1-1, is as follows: EPEVTQTPSHQVTQMGQEVILRCVPISNHLYFYWYRQILGQKVEFLVSFYNNEISEKSEIFDDQFSVERPDGSNFTLKIRSTKLEDSAMYFCASSTFGGTEAFFGQGTRLTVV.

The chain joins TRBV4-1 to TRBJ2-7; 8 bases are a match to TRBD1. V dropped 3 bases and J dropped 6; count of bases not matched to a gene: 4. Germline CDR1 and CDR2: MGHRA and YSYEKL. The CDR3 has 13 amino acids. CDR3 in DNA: TGCGCCAGCAGCCACGGACAGGGAGGCGAGCAGTACTTC. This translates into CASSHGQGGEQYF.

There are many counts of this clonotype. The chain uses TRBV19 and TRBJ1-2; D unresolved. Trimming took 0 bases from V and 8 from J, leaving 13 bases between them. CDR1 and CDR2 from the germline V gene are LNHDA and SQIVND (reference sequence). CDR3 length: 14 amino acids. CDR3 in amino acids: CASSIDPDGGGYTF. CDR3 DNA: TGTGCCAGTAGTATAGACCCTGATGGAGGGGGCTACACCTTC.

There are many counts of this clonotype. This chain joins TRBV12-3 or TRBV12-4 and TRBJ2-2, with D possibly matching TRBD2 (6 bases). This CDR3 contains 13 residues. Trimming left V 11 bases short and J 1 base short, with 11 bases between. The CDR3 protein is CAGWRGNTGELFF. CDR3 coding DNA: TGTGCCGGCTGGAGGGGGAACACCGGGGAGCTGTTTTTT.

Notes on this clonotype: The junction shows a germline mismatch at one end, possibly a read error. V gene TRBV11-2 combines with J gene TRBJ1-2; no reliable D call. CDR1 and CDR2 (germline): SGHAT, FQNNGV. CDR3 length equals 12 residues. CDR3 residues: CASTTDLYGYIF. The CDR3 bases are TGTGCCAGCACAACCGACCTTTATGGCTACATCTTC.

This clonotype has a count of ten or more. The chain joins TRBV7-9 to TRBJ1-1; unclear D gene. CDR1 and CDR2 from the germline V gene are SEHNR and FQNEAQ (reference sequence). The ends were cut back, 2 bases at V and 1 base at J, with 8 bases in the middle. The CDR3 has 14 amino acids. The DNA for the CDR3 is TGTGCCAGCAGCTTATTGTCGGGGAACACTGAAGCTTTCTTT. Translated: CASSLLSGNTEAFF.

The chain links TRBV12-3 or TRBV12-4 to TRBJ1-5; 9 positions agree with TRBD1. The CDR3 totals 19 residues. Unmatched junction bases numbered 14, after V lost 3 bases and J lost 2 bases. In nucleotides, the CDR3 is TGTGCCAGCAGTTTGCGGACAGGGGCCCGGCGGGACCGCAATCAGCCCCAGCATTTT. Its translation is CASSLRTGARRDRNQPQHF.

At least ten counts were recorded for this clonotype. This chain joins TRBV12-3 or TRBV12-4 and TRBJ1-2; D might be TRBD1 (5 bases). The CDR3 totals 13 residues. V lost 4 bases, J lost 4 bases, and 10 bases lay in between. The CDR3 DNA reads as TGTGCCAGCAGTTCTCAGGGAGGCTATGGCTACACCTTC. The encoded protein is CASSSQGGYGYTF.

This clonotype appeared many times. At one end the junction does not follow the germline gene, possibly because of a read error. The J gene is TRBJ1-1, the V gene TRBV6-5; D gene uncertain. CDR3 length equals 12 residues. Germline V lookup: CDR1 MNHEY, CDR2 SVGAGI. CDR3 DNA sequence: TGTGCCAGCAGCGGCAGCAACATTGAAGCTTTCTTT. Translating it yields CASSGSNIEAFF.

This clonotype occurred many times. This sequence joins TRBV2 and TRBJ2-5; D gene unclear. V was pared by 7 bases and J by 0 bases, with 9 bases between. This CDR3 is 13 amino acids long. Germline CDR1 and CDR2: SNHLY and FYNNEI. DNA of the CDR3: TGTGCCAGCAACCAAGGTTACCAAGAGACCCAGTACTTC. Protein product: CASNQGYQETQYF.

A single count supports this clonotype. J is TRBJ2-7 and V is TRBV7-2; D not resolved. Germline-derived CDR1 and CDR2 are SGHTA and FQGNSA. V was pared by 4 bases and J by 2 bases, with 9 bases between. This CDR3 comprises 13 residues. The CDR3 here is CASSSYIAYEQYF. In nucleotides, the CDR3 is TGTGCCAGCAGCTCTTACATAGCCTACGAGCAGTACTTC.

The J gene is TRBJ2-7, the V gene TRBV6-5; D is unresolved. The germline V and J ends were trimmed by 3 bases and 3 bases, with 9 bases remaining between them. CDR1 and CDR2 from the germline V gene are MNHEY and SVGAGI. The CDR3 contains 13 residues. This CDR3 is CASSYGWGYEQYF. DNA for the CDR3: TGTGCCAGCAGTTATGGGTGGGGCTACGAGCAGTACTTC.

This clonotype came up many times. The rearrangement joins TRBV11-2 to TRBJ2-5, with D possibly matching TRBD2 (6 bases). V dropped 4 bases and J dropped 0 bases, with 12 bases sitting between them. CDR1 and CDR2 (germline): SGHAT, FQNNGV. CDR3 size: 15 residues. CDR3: CASSSLRDYQETQYF. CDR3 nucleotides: TGTGCCAGCAGCTCTCTCCGGGACTACCAAGAGACCCAGTACTTC.

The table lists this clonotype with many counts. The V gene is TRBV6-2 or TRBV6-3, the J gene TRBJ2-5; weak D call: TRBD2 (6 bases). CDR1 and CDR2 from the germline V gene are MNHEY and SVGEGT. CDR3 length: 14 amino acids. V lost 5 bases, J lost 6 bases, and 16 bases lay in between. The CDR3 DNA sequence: TGTGCCAGCAGTGATTCCGGGACTCTCAAGACCCAGTACTTC. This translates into CASSDSGTLKTQYF.

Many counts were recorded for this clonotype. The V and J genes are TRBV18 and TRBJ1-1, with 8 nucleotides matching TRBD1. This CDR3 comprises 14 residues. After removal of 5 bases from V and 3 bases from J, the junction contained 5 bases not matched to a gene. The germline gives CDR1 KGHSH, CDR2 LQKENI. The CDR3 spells CASSVLTGDTEAFF. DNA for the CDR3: TGTGCCAGCTCAGTATTGACAGGGGACACTGAAGCTTTCTTT. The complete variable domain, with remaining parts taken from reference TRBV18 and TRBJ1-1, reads NAGVMQNPRHLVRRRGQEARLRCSPMKGHSHVYWYRQLPEEGLKFMVYLQKENIIDESGMPKERFSAEFPKEGPSILRIQQVVRGDSAAYFCASSVLTGDTEAFFGQGTRLTVV.

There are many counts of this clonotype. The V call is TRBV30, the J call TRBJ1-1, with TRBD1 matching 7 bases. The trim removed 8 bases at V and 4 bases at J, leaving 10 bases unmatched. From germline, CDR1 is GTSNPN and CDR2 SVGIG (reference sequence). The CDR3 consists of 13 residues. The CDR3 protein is CAGGGQGVTEAFF. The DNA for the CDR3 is TGTGCCGGGGGGGGGCAGGGGGTCACTGAAGCTTTCTTT.

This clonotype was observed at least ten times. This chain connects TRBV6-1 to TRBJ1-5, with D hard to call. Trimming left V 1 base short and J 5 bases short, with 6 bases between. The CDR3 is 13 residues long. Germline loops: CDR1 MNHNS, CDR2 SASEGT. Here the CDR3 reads CASSEVRDQPQHF. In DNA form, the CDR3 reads TGTGCCAGCAGTGAAGTGAGAGATCAGCCCCAGCATTTT.

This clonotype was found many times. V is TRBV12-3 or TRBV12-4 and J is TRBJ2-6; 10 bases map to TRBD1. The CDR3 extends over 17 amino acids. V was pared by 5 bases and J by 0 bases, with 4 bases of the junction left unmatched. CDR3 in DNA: TGTGCCAGCAGTACCGGGACAGGGGTCTCTGGGGCCAACGTCCTGACTTTC. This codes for CASSTGTGVSGANVLTF.

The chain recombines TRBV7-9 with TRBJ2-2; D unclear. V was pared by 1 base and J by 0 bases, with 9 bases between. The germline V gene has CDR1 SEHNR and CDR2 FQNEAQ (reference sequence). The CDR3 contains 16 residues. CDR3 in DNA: TGTGCCAGCAGCTTAGGTAAAGGATCGAACACCGGGGAGCTGTTTTTT. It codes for CASSLGKGSNTGELFF.

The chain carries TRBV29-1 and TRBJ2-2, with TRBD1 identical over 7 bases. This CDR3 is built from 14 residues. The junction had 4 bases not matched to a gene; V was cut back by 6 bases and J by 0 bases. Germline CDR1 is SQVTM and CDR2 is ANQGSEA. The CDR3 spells CSVSDRTNTGELFF. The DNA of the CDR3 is TGCAGCGTCTCGGACAGGACGAACACCGGGGAGCTGTTTTTT.

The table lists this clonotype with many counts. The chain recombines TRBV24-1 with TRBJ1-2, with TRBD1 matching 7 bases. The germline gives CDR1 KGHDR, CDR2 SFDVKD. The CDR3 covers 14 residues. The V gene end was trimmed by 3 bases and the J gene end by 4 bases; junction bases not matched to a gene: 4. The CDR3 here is CATSDPRDSYGYTF. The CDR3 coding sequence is TGTGCCACCAGTGATCCCCGGGACAGCTATGGCTACACCTTC.

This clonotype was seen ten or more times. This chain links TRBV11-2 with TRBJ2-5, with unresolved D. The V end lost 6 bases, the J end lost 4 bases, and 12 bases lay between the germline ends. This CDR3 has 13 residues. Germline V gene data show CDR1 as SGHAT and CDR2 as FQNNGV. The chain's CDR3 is CASSRILPETQYF. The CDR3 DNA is TGTGCCAGCAGTCGGATCTTGCCAGAGACCCAGTACTTC.

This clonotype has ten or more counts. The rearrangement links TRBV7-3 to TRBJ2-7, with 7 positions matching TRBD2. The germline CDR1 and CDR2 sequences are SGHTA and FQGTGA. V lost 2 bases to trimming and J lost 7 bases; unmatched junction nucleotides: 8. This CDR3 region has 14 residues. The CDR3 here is CASSLWVRGEEQYF. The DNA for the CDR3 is TGTGCCAGCAGCTTATGGGTTCGGGGGGAAGAGCAGTACTTC.